This T cell receptor beta chain was profiled in a study of blood T cell repertoires in COVID-19. Study-wide background: Nucleic acid was either cDNA or gDNA, and it came from T cells, B-cell-depleted T cells, or PBMCs.

The authors' processing: Estimation of nucleated cell counts relied on the amplification of reference gene primers. Some clones are missing from TCRdb's copy, which holds only in-frame ones; the method was immunoSEQ multiplex PCR. V and J calls plus clone size are reproduced from that table; the DNA served to infer D and trimming. The repertoire includes over 250,000 clones, about 89% of them detected once, and about 9.3% sits in the top ten. The CDR3 spans 17 residues. Trimming cost V 6 bases and J 0 bases; bases outside gene matches: 10. Germline CDR1 reads SNHLY; CDR2 reads FYNNEI. This clone was seen more than once but under ten times. Participants were aged about 18 to 100 years from 24 US areas. Two negative PCRs, clearance, or symptom resolution characterized the recovered Cohort 3 donors.

The sequenced sample consisted of PBMCs or T cells enriched from blood (not recorded which). The V gene is TRBV2, the J gene TRBJ2-3; TRBD2 matches at 9 bases. The receptor's source is a man aged 35-49 years who had recovered from COVID-19. This CDR3 is CASRGFKRGASTDTQYF. CDR3 coding DNA: TGTGCCAGCAGGGGATTCAAGCGGGGGGCCAGCACAGATACGCAGTATTTT.